This record looks at one T cell receptor (beta chain) sequence and its context. This sample stems from a study of blood T cell repertoires in COVID-19. Study in general: The United States, Italy and Spain were the sources of the acute and convalescent COVID-19 samples. In each case, the material was cDNA or gDNA derived from T cells, B-cell-depleted T cells, or PBMCs.

Original handling: Estimates of nucleated cell counts were drawn from the amplification of reference gene primers. The repertoire was sequenced with immunoSEQ multiplex PCR; TCRdb's copy has only in-frame clones and lacks some. The V and J calls and clone size were taken over from that table, and D and trimming were inferred from the DNA. In the table there are tens of thousands of clones, roughly three quarters of which are singletons. CDR1 is SGHTA and CDR2 is FQGTGA in the germline V gene. This CDR3 has 13 residues. V gave up 0 bases and J gave up 12 bases; unmatched junction bases: 6. This receptor was identified in a woman of 80 years or more with acute or convalescent COVID-19. The chain joins TRBV7-3 to TRBJ1-1; TRBD1 aligns across 8 bases. Sequencing was done on a sample of peripheral blood. Written as DNA, the CDR3 is TGTGCCAGCAGCTTAACGTTGGGACAGGCTCCTTTCTTT. Translating gives CASSLTLGQAPFF.